This T cell receptor (beta chain) comes out of a study of blood T cell repertoires in COVID-19. At the level of the study: Collection of acute and convalescent COVID-19 samples took place in the United States, Italy and Spain.

Authors' analysis steps: Counts of nucleated cells, estimated from reference gene primer amplification, were obtained. Produced via immunoSEQ multiplex PCR; TCRdb's table is partial and in-frame only. Clone size and the V and J calls come from that table; the DNA yielded D and trimming. The sample has about 140,000 clones; approximately 90% are singletons. V was pared by 5 bases and J by 4 bases, with 14 bases of the junction left unmatched. Germline V gene sequence: CDR1 MNHEY, CDR2 SMNVEV (reference sequence). The CDR3 extends over 17 amino acids. The sequence was collected from a woman older than 75 with acute or convalescent COVID-19. This sequence joins TRBV27 and TRBJ1-2; TRBD1 agrees at 9 bases. Source material: peripheral blood. The CDR3 DNA sequence: TGTGCCAGCAGTCCGTTCGGGACAGGGTTACCCTCCTATGGCTACACCTTC. Protein: CASSPFGTGLPSYGYTF.